Below, one T cell receptor beta chain is given with its context. This CDR3 is 14 amino acids long. CDR1 MGHRA and CDR2 YSYEKL come from the germline V gene. Trimming left V 4 bases short and J 6 bases short, with 15 bases between. The sample originates from a study of tumor-infiltrating lymphocytes in primary liver carcinoma. The wider study: Spanning 30 to 69 years of age, the patients were men and women. The tumors, T1-T3 N0M0 lesions, were about 4.2 to 11 cm across.

Total RNA (roughly 550 ng) served as template for TCR beta cDNA synthesis primed by a constant-region primer. Amplification in three nested multiplex PCR rounds with slightly modified ARM-PCR gave rise to TCR beta libraries. Amplification in the first two PCR rounds was performed using TRBV1-TRBV30 forward primers and a C-beta reverse primer for roughly 9 cycles each. A single record per CDR3 protein comes from TCRdb applying MiXCR to the multiplex PCR reads. Of some 200,000 distinct CDR3 sequences listed, about 61% are singletons. Blood RNA originated from unsorted whole blood, with germline DNA additionally extracted.

Sequencing was carried out using peripheral blood. The clonotype comes from a woman aged 55-70 years with primary liver carcinoma and hepatitis B virus infection. This sequence joins TRBV4-1 and TRBJ1-2; D is uncertain. CDR3 coding DNA: TGCGCCAGCAGCCGAATTCACGGAGACAATGGCTACACCTTC. This sequence encodes CASSRIHGDNGYTF.